The 12 T cell receptor beta chains below were found in one sample sequenced in a study of PD-L1 blockade in urothelial cancer. This sample's time point: peripheral blood 6 weeks after treatment start. Repertoires were generated with immunoSEQ multiplex PCR, while TCRdb's copy carries only in-frame clones and drops some. The data show 40,000 to 55,000 clones, with roughly 89% seen just once and about 7.3% held by the top ten. The source was PBMCs, collected around atezolizumab (anti-PD-L1) treatment. These receptors all stem from a man aged 70 or older with urothelial cancer.

The chain recombines TRBV6-4 with TRBJ2-2; D is undetermined. This CDR3 contains 15 residues. V was clipped by 2 bases and J by 7 bases, with 14 bases between them. From germline, CDR1 is MRHNA and CDR2 SNTAGT. CDR3 amino acids: CASSDGSPRVGELFF. CDR3 in DNA: TGTGCCAGCAGTGACGGCTCCCCACGTGTCGGGGAGCTGTTTTTT.

V gene TRBV5-1 combines with J gene TRBJ2-3; D possibly corresponds to TRBD2 (6 bases). Deletions cut 0 bases from V and 6 bases from J, with 14 bases between. Per germline, CDR1 SGHRS and CDR2 YFSETQ. The CDR3 spans 15 residues. CDR3 bases: TGCGCCAGCAGCTTGGCCCTTAGCGGTCCGGATACGCAGTATTTT. It specifies CASSLALSGPDTQYF.

The chain is built from TRBV7-6 and TRBJ2-1, with D possibly being TRBD1 (5 bases). V was clipped by 3 bases and J by 3 bases, with 9 bases between them. The CDR3 covers 14 residues. Germline lookup yields CDR1 SGHVS and CDR2 FNYEAQ. CDR3 DNA: TGTGCCAGCAGCTTCACCCAGGGCTACAATGAGCAGTTCTTC. This translates into CASSFTQGYNEQFF.

V usage is TRBV19 and J usage is TRBJ2-3; 9 bases are shared with TRBD1. Germline V gene sequence: CDR1 LNHDA, CDR2 SQIVND (reference sequence). V was clipped by 5 bases and J by 3 bases; unmatched bases: 9. The CDR3 is made up of 16 amino acids. CDR3 bases: TGTGCCAGTAGTGGTGAAAGGACAGGGGAAACAGATACGCAGTATTTT. Amino acid sequence: CASSGERTGETDTQYF.

V usage is TRBV6-1 and J usage is TRBJ1-1; D gene unclear. Germline assignment: CDR1 MNHNS and CDR2 SASEGT. The CDR3 runs 14 residues. Trimming took 2 bases from V and 11 from J, leaving 18 bases between them. The CDR3 here is CASSESRRSHIAFF. DNA of the CDR3: TGTGCCAGCAGTGAAAGTCGGAGGTCACACATCGCTTTCTTT.

The DNA of the CDR3 is TGTGCCAGTAGTATTACGGGGGAAACCTACGAGCAGTACTTC. Translating gives CASSITGETYEQYF. The rearrangement links TRBV19 to TRBJ2-7, with D tentatively TRBD2 (6 bases). The CDR3 spans 14 residues. V shed 3 bases and J shed 2 bases, with 11 bases lying between them. The germline V gene encodes CDR1 LNHDA and CDR2 SQIVND (reference sequence).

The rearrangement links TRBV20-1 to TRBJ2-3, with D possibly matching TRBD1 (5 bases). The V gene lost 7 bases and the J gene lost 2 bases, with 7 bases spanning the gap. Germline CDR1 DFQATT, CDR2 SNEGSKA (reference sequence). The CDR3 extends over 11 amino acids. The CDR3 sequence: CSEGHTDTQYF. The CDR3 DNA reads TGCAGTGAAGGACACACAGATACGCAGTATTTT.

The V call is TRBV9, the J call TRBJ2-2, with TRBD2 identical over 9 bases. Losses at the gene ends were 0 bases for V and 7 bases for J; bases not matched to a gene: 7. CDR1 SGDLS and CDR2 YYNGEE come from the germline V gene. This CDR3 is built from 16 residues. The chain's CDR3 is CASSVAPVAGDGELFF. As DNA, the CDR3 is TGTGCCAGCAGCGTAGCCCCCGTAGCGGGAGACGGGGAGCTGTTTTTT.

The rearrangement joins TRBV30 to TRBJ2-3, with TRBD2 matching over 8 bases. V lost 2 bases and J lost 6; bases outside the gene matches: 10. Germline CDR1 and CDR2: GTSNPN and SVGIG (reference sequence). The CDR3 totals 15 residues. The CDR3: CAWSTGGRSRDTQYF. Here the CDR3 DNA reads TGTGCCTGGAGTACGGGAGGGCGTTCCAGGGATACGCAGTATTTT. The full variable domain, in which reference TRBV30 and TRBJ2-3 provide the parts outside the CDR3, is SQTIHQWPATLVQPVGSPLSLECTVEGTSNPNLYWYRQAAGRGLQLLFYSVGIGQISSEVPQNLSASRPQDRQFILSSKKLLLSDSGFYLCAWSTGGRSRDTQYFGPGTRLTVL.

V is TRBV7-4 and J is TRBJ1-3, with D possibly TRBD1 on 6 matching bases. The CDR3 sequence is 13 residues long. Germline values: CDR1 SGHVT, CDR2 SQSDAQ. Trimming cost V 6 bases and J 2 bases, with 8 bases left between them. CDR3 region: CASRGDTGNTIYF. The CDR3 DNA reads TGTGCCAGCAGGGGGGACACTGGAAACACCATATATTTT.

V usage is TRBV6-1 and J usage is TRBJ2-7; 10 bases match TRBD1. In germline, CDR1 is MNHNS, CDR2 SASEGT. The junction had 3 bases not matched to a gene; V was cut back by 6 bases and J by 1 base. This CDR3 contains 14 residues. CDR3 protein: CASRPGQGSYEQYF. As DNA, the CDR3 is TGTGCCAGCAGGCCGGGACAGGGGTCCTACGAGCAGTACTTC.

This chain connects TRBV28 to TRBJ2-6, with D possibly TRBD1 on 6 matching bases. The CDR3 runs 17 residues. Looked up from germline, CDR1 is MDHEN and CDR2 is SYDVKM. Trimming took 3 bases from V and 2 from J, leaving 14 bases between them. The CDR3 sequence: CASSLQGWVAGANVLTF. The CDR3 bases are TGTGCCAGCAGTTTGCAGGGGTGGGTAGCTGGGGCCAACGTCCTGACTTTC.